This entry is about one T cell receptor (beta chain). Assay: immunoSEQ multiplex PCR; the TCRdb copy retains only in-frame clones and omits some. Among approximately 82,000 clones listed, about 91% were seen once. The data belong to a study of technical replicates of blood from a few donors. Germline CDR1 is LNHDA and CDR2 is SQIVND (reference sequence). This CDR3 contains 13 residues. V shed 7 bases and J 4 bases; nucleotides not matched to a gene: 5. The clonotype comes from a human donor in good health. Some clones in this sample may be carry-over from other donors' samples. The J gene is TRBJ1-2, the V gene TRBV19, with 8 bases matching TRBD1. Sequencing was carried out using T cells isolated from PBMCs. The DNA for the CDR3 is TGTGCCAGTACCTTGGACAGGGTCTATGGCTACACCTTC. Translated, it gives CASTLDRVYGYTF.